The 5 T cell receptor beta chains listed next were all sequenced from one sample in a study of blood T cells in healthy people across ages. The second PCR ran about 6 to 11 cycles with a sample-barcoded 5' primer and J-beta primers. Via MiXCR, TCRdb re-called the 5' RACE reads, giving one row per CDR3 protein. The sample yields some 1.4 million distinct CDR3 sequences, roughly 45% seen once. Sequenced material: blood. Receptor source: a woman aged 18-29 years in good health.

This clonotype was observed a handful of times. Here the CDR3 DNA reads TGTGCCAGCAGCCTAATGGGACAGTACGAGCAGTACTTC. This sequence encodes CASSLMGQYEQYF. V gene TRBV7-3 combines with J gene TRBJ2-7; TRBD1 matches 7 bases. Germline trimming cut 5 bases from V and 4 bases from J; bases unmatched to any gene: 5. The CDR3 has 13 amino acids. The germline gives CDR1 SGHTA, CDR2 FQGTGA. Full variable domain (missing parts from reference TRBV7-3 and TRBJ2-7): GAGVSQTPSNKVTEKGKYVELRCDPISGHTALYWYRQSLGQGPEFLIYFQGTGAADDSGLPNDRFFAVRPEGSVSTLKIQRTERGDSAVYLCASSLMGQYEQYFGPGTRLTVT.

This clonotype appeared a single time. The gene calls are TRBV3-1 and TRBJ2-6; D is uncertain. V was clipped by 0 bases and J by 15 bases, with 18 bases between them. Looked up from germline, CDR1 is LGHDT and CDR2 is YNNKEL (reference sequence). The CDR3 spans 15 residues. The CDR3 DNA reads TGTGCCAGCAGCCAAGATGCCAGCTCCCCCCGCTCCCTGACTTTC. Translating gives CASSQDASSPRSLTF.

This clonotype was counted many times. The chain employs TRBV7-2 and TRBJ2-1; 11 nucleotides match TRBD2. CDR1 and CDR2 from the germline V gene are SGHTA and FQGNSA. CDR3 length: 20 residues. J lost 0 bases, V lost 5 bases, and 15 bases had no gene match. CDR3 bases: TGTGCCAGCAGCGGAGAGGTCGGACTAGCGGGTTCAAGCTCCTACAATGAGCAGTTCTTC. Translating gives CASSGEVGLAGSSSYNEQFF.

This clonotype was observed a handful of times. The J gene is TRBJ1-1, the V gene TRBV6-5; tentatively, D is TRBD1 (5 bases). The CDR3 has 13 residues. The germline V and J ends were trimmed by 6 bases and 7 bases, with 15 bases remaining between them. Germline loops: CDR1 MNHEY, CDR2 SVGAGI. The CDR3 region has the DNA TGTGCCAGCAGCCAGGGACCGACCTATGAAGCTTTCTTT. This codes for CASSQGPTYEAFF.

V gene TRBV28 combines with J gene TRBJ2-1; TRBD2 agrees at 7 bases. V shed 9 bases, J shed 1 base, and the junction held 6 bases outside the gene matches. This CDR3 is built from 14 residues. Germline V gene sequence: CDR1 MDHEN, CDR2 SYDVKM. CDR3 nucleotide sequence: TGTGCCAGTTGTAGCGGGTTGTCCTACAATGAGCAGTTCTTC. Residues: CASCSGLSYNEQFF. The full variable domain, with the rest looked up from reference TRBV28 and TRBJ2-1, is DVKVTQSSRYLVKRTGEKVFLECVQDMDHENMFWYRQDPGLGLRLIYFSYDVKMKEKGDIPEGYSVSREKKERFSLILESASTNQTSMYLCASCSGLSYNEQFFGPGTRLTVL.